This passage covers 5 T cell receptor beta chains from one sample sequenced in a study of CD8 T cells in Susac syndrome. The authors reverse transcribed roughly 0.5 to 1 ug RNA with random hexamers. TCRdb reprocessed the immunoSEQ multiplex PCR reads with MiXCR, giving one entry per CDR3 protein. Among over 150,000 distinct CDR3 sequences listed, 90% to 95% were seen once. Sequencing was performed on CD4+ T cells from PBMCs. The receptors originated from a human donor with multiple sclerosis.

The V gene is TRBV7-2, the J gene TRBJ1-2, with D possibly TRBD1 on 6 matching bases. This CDR3 comprises 14 residues. Germline CDR1 SGHTA, CDR2 FQGNSA. The germline V and J ends were trimmed by 4 bases and 4 bases, with 13 bases remaining between them. The DNA of the CDR3 is TGTGCCAGCAGCTCCGTCCCCAGGGGCTATGGCTACACCTTC. This encodes CASSSVPRGYGYTF. The full variable domain, its missing parts supplied by reference TRBV7-2 and TRBJ1-2, is GAGVSQSPSNKVTEKGKDVELRCDPISGHTALYWYRQSLGQGLEFLIYFQGNSAPDKSGLPSDRFSAERTGGSVSTLTIQRTQQEDSAVYLCASSSVPRGYGYTFGSGTRLTVV.

In its sample, this clonotype was seen once. This chain connects TRBV27 to TRBJ2-7; D might be TRBD2 (6 bases). Germline V gene data show CDR1 as MNHEY and CDR2 as SMNVEV (reference sequence). Deletions cut 8 bases from V and 3 bases from J, with 26 bases between. CDR3 length equals 17 residues. The CDR3 region has the DNA TGTGCCAGCCGGCGTAAGGCCCCCGGGACTGGAGACTACGAGCAGTACTTC. This encodes CASRRKAPGTGDYEQYF.

The J gene is TRBJ2-6, the V gene TRBV6-2 or TRBV6-3; no reliable D call. CDR3 size: 13 residues. Germline V gives CDR1 MNHEY, CDR2 SVGEGT. The V and J ends lost 7 bases and 5 bases respectively, with 9 bases between them. The CDR3 reads CASTLSRANVLTF. CDR3 sequence (DNA): TGTGCCAGCACGCTTTCTCGGGCCAACGTCCTGACTTTC.

V gene TRBV12-3 or TRBV12-4 combines with J gene TRBJ1-1; unclear D gene. The CDR3 runs 14 residues. Trimming shortened V by 1 base and J by 0 bases, and 6 bases separated the two germline ends. In DNA form, the CDR3 reads TGTGCCAGCAGTTTAGGGAACATGAACACTGAAGCTTTCTTT. The encoded protein is CASSLGNMNTEAFF.

V gene TRBV18 combines with J gene TRBJ2-3, with 8 bases fitting TRBD1. The V gene end was trimmed by 5 bases and the J gene end by 6 bases; junction bases not matched to a gene: 13. The germline CDR1 and CDR2 sequences are KGHSH and LQKENI. This CDR3 is built from 16 residues. CDR3 bases: TGTGCCAGCTCAGCTCTCAGGGGGCAACGAGGGGATACGCAGTATTTT. This encodes CASSALRGQRGDTQYF.